Presented here are 14 T cell receptor beta chains from one specimen sequenced in a study of blood T cell repertoires in COVID-19. Sequenced by immunoSEQ multiplex PCR; TCRdb stores in-frame clones only, minus some. The data hold roughly 140,000 clones, with less than 90% observed a single time. Material: PBMCs or T cells enriched from blood (not recorded which). The receptors were gathered from a woman between 45 and 60 years old who had been exposed to COVID-19.

The chain has TRBV9 and TRBJ2-3, with 10 bases lining up with TRBD2. This CDR3 contains 17 residues. Germline V gene sequence: CDR1 SGDLS, CDR2 YYNGEE. J lost 4 bases, V lost 4 bases, and 12 bases had no gene match. CDR3 in DNA: TGTGCCAGCAGCCCCGGCGATAGCGGGGGGACGGCAGATACGCAGTATTTT. As protein: CASSPGDSGGTADTQYF.

A remark on this clone: The CDR3 end shows no conserved phenylalanine or tryptophan, and so a read error is likely. It is unclear where the CDR3 begins or ends on the DNA, so no DNA is shown, and the CDR3 is as TCRdb lists it. The chain links TRBV6-4 to TRBJ2-7; the table's D call TRBD2 went unverified against the DNA. The CDR3 has 11 residues if both end residues are counted. Germline loops: CDR1 MRHNA, CDR2 SNTAGT. CDR3 sequence reads: CASWRGGAALI.

The chain combines TRBV7-3 with TRBJ2-5; tentatively, D is TRBD2 (5 bases). CDR3 length equals 15 residues. Germline V lookup: CDR1 SGHTA, CDR2 FQGTGA. Trimming cost V 5 bases and J 1 base, with 14 bases left between them. The CDR3 here is CASSPEAGSQETQYF. CDR3 coding DNA: TGTGCCAGCAGCCCGGAGGCGGGCAGCCAAGAGACCCAGTACTTC.

The V call is TRBV19, the J call TRBJ1-1; D is unclear. The CDR3 consists of 15 residues. From germline, CDR1 is LNHDA and CDR2 SQIVND (reference sequence). V lost 2 bases, J lost 1 base, and 11 bases lay in between. The CDR3 spells CASSINPQANTEAFF. DNA for the CDR3: TGTGCCAGTAGTATAAACCCCCAGGCGAACACTGAAGCTTTCTTT.

This clone occurred once. The identical CDR3 is also encoded by other nucleotide sequences in the sample. This rearrangement joins TRBV7-2 to TRBJ2-1; no clear D. The V gene's germline CDR1 is SGHTA and CDR2 FQGNSA. The V gene lost 5 bases and the J gene lost 0 bases, with 8 bases spanning the gap. This CDR3 comprises 14 residues. The CDR3 DNA follows: TGTGCCAGCAGCCTTAGGAGCTCCTACAATGAGCAGTTCTTC. Its translation is CASSLRSSYNEQFF. Full variable domain (remainder filled in from reference TRBV7-2 and TRBJ2-1): GAGVSQSPSNKVTEKGKDVELRCDPISGHTALYWYRQSLGQGLEFLIYFQGNSAPDKSGLPSDRFSAERTGGSVSTLTIQRTQQEDSAVYLCASSLRSSYNEQFFGPGTRLTVL.

This chain connects TRBV19 to TRBJ1-2, with 7 positions matching TRBD1. CDR1 and CDR2 from the germline V gene are LNHDA and SQIVND (reference sequence). The trim removed 5 bases at V and 4 bases at J, leaving 4 bases unmatched. This CDR3 comprises 13 residues. The CDR3 DNA sequence: TGTGCCAGTAGTTTTGGGACAGCCTATGGCTACACCTTC. It specifies CASSFGTAYGYTF. Variable domain in full (rest from reference TRBV19 and TRBJ1-2): DGGITQSPKYLFRKEGQNVTLSCEQNLNHDAMYWYRQDPGQGLRLIYYSQIVNDFQKGDIAEGYSVSREKKESFPLTVTSAQKNPTAFYLCASSFGTAYGYTFGSGTRLTVV.

This chain links TRBV19 with TRBJ1-1; 9 bases agree with TRBD1. The V gene end was trimmed by 7 bases and the J gene end by 1 base; junction bases not matched to a gene: 10. The CDR3 is 16 residues long. Germline-derived CDR1 and CDR2 are LNHDA and SQIVND (reference sequence). Here the CDR3 reads CASTPGQGLRNTEAFF. For the CDR3, the DNA is TGTGCCAGTACTCCGGGACAGGGCTTGAGGAACACTGAAGCTTTCTTT. The full variable domain, its missing parts supplied by reference TRBV19 and TRBJ1-1, is DGGITQSPKYLFRKEGQNVTLSCEQNLNHDAMYWYRQDPGQGLRLIYYSQIVNDFQKGDIAEGYSVSREKKESFPLTVTSAQKNPTAFYLCASTPGQGLRNTEAFFGQGTRLTVV.

The V and J genes are TRBV7-8 and TRBJ1-1; 7 bases align to TRBD1. This CDR3 spans 14 amino acids. Losses at the gene ends were 5 bases for V and 6 bases for J; bases not matched to a gene: 9. Germline V gene sequence: CDR1 SGHVS, CDR2 FQNEAQ. CDR3 DNA sequence: TGTGCCAGCAGCCCCGTTTGGACAGGAGCTGAAGCTTTCTTT. Protein product: CASSPVWTGAEAFF.

This chain links TRBV10-2 with TRBJ2-6; TRBD2 agrees at 8 bases. There are 19 residues in the CDR3. CDR1 and CDR2 from the germline V gene are WSHSY and SAAADI. V was pared by 7 bases and J by 0 bases, with 14 bases of the junction left unmatched. The CDR3 is CASTFGRGAKSSGANVLTF. CDR3 nucleotides: TGCGCCAGCACCTTCGGGAGGGGGGCTAAAAGCTCTGGGGCCAACGTCCTGACTTTC.

The CDR3 region is CASSQSTESSYNSPLHF. The CDR3 nucleotides read TGCGCCAGCAGCCAATCGACAGAGAGCTCCTATAATTCACCCCTCCACTTT. The V gene is TRBV4-1, the J gene TRBJ1-6, with TRBD1 as a possible D gene (5 bases). Germline CDR1 reads MGHRA; CDR2 reads YSYEKL. V lost 2 bases and J lost 0, with 11 bases in between. This CDR3 has 17 amino acids.

The genes are TRBV5-1 and TRBJ2-3; 9 nucleotides agree with TRBD1. The germline CDR1 and CDR2 sequences are SGHRS and YFSETQ. V was pared by 1 base and J by 3 bases, with 6 bases of the junction left unmatched. The CDR3 length is 16 residues. The CDR3 coding sequence is TGCGCCAGCAGCTTGCCCCTGACAGGGGGTACAGATACGCAGTATTTT. This codes for CASSLPLTGGTDTQYF.

The rearrangement links TRBV19 to TRBJ2-3; tentatively, D is TRBD2 (5 bases). V was clipped by 4 bases and J by 2 bases, with 16 bases between them. CDR1 is LNHDA, CDR2 SQIVND, per germline (reference sequence). The CDR3 is 16 amino acids. The CDR3 nucleotides read TGTGCCAGTAGTACCTCAGCGGTCTCACACACAGATACGCAGTATTTT. Its protein product is CASSTSAVSHTDTQYF.

V is TRBV18 and J is TRBJ2-1; the D is unclear. V was pared by 5 bases and J by 8 bases, with 13 bases between. CDR1 and CDR2 from the germline V gene are KGHSH and LQKENI. CDR3 size: 13 residues. CDR3 in amino acids: CASSSDSRDEQFF. As DNA, the CDR3 is TGTGCCAGCTCATCCGACTCACGCGATGAGCAGTTCTTC.

This clone has only one observation. This chain joins TRBV2 and TRBJ1-6; possible D gene TRBD1, 6 bases. The CDR3 has 15 amino acids. Trimming shortened V by 2 bases and J by 9 bases, and 14 bases separated the two germline ends. Looked up from germline, CDR1 is SNHLY and CDR2 is FYNNEI. CDR3 nucleotide sequence: TGTGCCAGCAGTGAACGACAGAGGGGGAGTTCACCCCTCCACTTT. Amino acids: CASSERQRGSSPLHF.